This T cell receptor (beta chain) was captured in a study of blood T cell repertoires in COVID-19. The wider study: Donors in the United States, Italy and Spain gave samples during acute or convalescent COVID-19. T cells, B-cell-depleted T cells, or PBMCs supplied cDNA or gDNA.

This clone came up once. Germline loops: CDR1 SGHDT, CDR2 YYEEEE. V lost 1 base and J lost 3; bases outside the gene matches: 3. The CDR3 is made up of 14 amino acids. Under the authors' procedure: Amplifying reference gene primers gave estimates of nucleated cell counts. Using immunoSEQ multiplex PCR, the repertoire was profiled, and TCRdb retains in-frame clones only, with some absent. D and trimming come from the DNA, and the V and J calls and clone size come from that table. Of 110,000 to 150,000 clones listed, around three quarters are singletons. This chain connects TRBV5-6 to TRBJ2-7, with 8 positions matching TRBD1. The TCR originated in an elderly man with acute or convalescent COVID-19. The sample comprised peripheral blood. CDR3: CASSLLDRVYEQYF. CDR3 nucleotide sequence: TGTGCCAGCAGCTTGCTGGACAGGGTCTACGAGCAGTACTTC.